Each of the 8 T cell receptor beta chains below was sequenced from the same sample in a study of monozygotic twins with inflammatory bowel disease. TCRdb reprocessed the 5' RACE reads and reports one entry per CDR3 protein, with no DNA. This repertoire includes about 210,000 distinct CDR3 sequences. The sequenced sample was blood. These receptors were obtained from a human donor with ulcerative colitis or Crohn's disease, or a healthy co-twin of an affected twin (not recorded which).

The rearrangement links TRBV19 to TRBJ1-6; the D call of TRBD1 rests on TCRdb alone, since no DNA is present to check it. This CDR3 comprises 14 residues. The germline V gene has CDR1 LNHDA and CDR2 SQIVND (reference sequence). CDR3 in amino acids: CASSIVRDGSPLHF. Drawing the rest from reference TRBV19 and TRBJ1-6, the complete variable domain is DGGITQSPKYLFRKEGQNVTLSCEQNLNHDAMYWYRQDPGQGLRLIYYSQIVNDFQKGDIAEGYSVSREKKESFPLTVTSAQKNPTAFYLCASSIVRDGSPLHFGNGTRLTVT.

The CDR3 loop is CASSPETDFYNEQFF. V is TRBV18 and J is TRBJ2-1; TCRdb indicates TRBD1, and absent DNA this call remains unverified. CDR3 length: 15 amino acids. Germline assignment: CDR1 KGHSH and CDR2 LQKENI.

The rearrangement links TRBV5-1 to TRBJ2-5; there is no DNA to check the TCRdb D call of TRBD2. Germline V gives CDR1 SGHRS, CDR2 YFSETQ. CDR3 length: 15 residues. This CDR3 is CASSLRVAGGETQYF.

V and J are TRBV5-5 and TRBJ2-7. Germline CDR1 is SGHKS and CDR2 is YYEKEE (reference sequence). CDR3 length: 16 residues. The CDR3: CASSLAVLGISYEQYF.

This chain joins TRBV15 and TRBJ2-7. The germline gives CDR1 LNHNV, CDR2 YYDKDF (reference sequence). This CDR3 is built from 13 residues. The CDR3 is CATSRSGSYEQYF.

V gene TRBV5-6 combines with J gene TRBJ1-4; as DNA is missing, the TRBD1 call by TCRdb cannot be tested. Germline V gene lookup returns CDR1 SGHDT and CDR2 YYEEEE. The CDR3 has 17 amino acids. The CDR3 reads CASSRRTTGGRVEKLFF.

Here the CDR3 reads CSGSPLLTEAFF. The rearrangement uses TRBV20-1 and TRBJ1-1; the D gene TCRdb calls, TRBD1, cannot be checked with no DNA. The CDR3 has 12 amino acids. The germline gives CDR1 DFQATT, CDR2 SNEGSKA (reference sequence).

This rearrangement joins TRBV9 to TRBJ2-1; TCRdb's D gene call, TRBD2, goes unchecked for lack of DNA. Germline V CDR1 and CDR2: SGDLS, YYNGEE. CDR3 size: 16 residues. This CDR3 reads CASSVSGTSGRNEQFF. Full variable domain (outside the CDR3, taken from reference TRBV9 and TRBJ2-1): DSGVTQTPKHLITATGQRVTLRCSPRSGDLSVYWYQQSLDQGLQFLIQYYNGEERAKGNILERFSAQQFPDLHSELNLSSLELGDSALYFCASSVSGTSGRNEQFFGPGTRLTVL.